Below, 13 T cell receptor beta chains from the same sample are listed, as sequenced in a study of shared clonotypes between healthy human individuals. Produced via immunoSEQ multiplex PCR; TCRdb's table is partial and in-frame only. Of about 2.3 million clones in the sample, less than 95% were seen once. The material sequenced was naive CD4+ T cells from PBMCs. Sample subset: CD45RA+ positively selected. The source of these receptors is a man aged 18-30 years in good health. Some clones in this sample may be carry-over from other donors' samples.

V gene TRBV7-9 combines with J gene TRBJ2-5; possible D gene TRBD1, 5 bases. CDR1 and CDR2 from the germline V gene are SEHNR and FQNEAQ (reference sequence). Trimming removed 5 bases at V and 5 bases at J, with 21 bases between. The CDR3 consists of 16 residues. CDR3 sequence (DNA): TGTGCCAGCAGCCCGTGGGGCCGGACGGACGTCGAGACCCAGTACTTC. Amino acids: CASSPWGRTDVETQYF.

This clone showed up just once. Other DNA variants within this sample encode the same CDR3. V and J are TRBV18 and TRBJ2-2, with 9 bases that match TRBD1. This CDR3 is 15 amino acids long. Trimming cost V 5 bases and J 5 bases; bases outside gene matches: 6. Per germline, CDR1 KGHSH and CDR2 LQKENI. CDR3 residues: CASSLGQGDTGELFF. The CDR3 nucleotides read TGTGCCAGCTCATTGGGACAGGGAGATACCGGGGAGCTGTTTTTT. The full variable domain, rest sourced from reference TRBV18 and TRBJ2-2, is NAGVMQNPRHLVRRRGQEARLRCSPMKGHSHVYWYRQLPEEGLKFMVYLQKENIIDESGMPKERFSAEFPKEGPSILRIQQVVRGDSAAYFCASSLGQGDTGELFFGEGSRLTVL.

This CDR3 reads CASSDLTSGGYNEQFF. The DNA of the CDR3 is TGTGCCAGCAGTGACCTGACTAGCGGGGGTTACAATGAGCAGTTCTTC. The chain recombines TRBV6-1 with TRBJ2-1; 12 nucleotides agree with TRBD2. V gave up 3 bases and J gave up 4 bases; unmatched junction bases: 4. The CDR3 length is 16 residues. Per germline, CDR1 MNHNS and CDR2 SASEGT.

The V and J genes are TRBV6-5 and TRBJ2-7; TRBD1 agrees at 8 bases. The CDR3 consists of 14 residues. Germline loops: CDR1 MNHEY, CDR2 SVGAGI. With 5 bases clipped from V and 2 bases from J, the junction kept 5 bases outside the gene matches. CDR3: CASSTSTGAYEQYF. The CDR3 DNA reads TGTGCCAGCAGTACCTCGACAGGGGCCTACGAGCAGTACTTC.

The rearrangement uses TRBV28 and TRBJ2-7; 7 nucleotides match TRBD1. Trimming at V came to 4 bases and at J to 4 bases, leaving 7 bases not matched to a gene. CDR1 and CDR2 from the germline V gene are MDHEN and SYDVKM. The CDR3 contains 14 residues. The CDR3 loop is CASSSPDRVYEQYF. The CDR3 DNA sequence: TGTGCCAGCAGTTCCCCCGACAGGGTATACGAGCAGTACTTC.

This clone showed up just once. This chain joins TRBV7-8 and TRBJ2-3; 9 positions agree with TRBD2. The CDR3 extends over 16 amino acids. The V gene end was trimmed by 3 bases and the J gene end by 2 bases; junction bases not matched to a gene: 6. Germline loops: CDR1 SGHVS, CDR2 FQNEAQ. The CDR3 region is CASSLGASGNTDTQYF. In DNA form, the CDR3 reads TGTGCCAGCAGCTTGGGGGCTAGCGGGAACACAGATACGCAGTATTTT. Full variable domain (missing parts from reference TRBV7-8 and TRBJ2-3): GAGVSQSPRYKVAKRGQDVALRCDPISGHVSLFWYQQALGQGPEFLTYFQNEAQLDKSGLPSDRFFAERPEGSVSTLKIQRTQQEDSAVYLCASSLGASGNTDTQYFGPGTRLTVL.

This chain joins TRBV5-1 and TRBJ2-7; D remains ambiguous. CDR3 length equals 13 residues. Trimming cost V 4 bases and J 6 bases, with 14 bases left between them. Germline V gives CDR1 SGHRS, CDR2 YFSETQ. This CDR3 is CASSTGTSAEQYF. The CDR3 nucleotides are TGCGCCAGCAGCACCGGAACTTCGGCCGAGCAGTACTTC.

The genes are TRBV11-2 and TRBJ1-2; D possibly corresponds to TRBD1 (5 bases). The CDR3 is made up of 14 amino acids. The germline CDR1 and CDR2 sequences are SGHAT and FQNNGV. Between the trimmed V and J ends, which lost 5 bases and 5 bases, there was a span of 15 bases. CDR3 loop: CASSLASGRYGYTF. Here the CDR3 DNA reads TGTGCCAGCAGCCTAGCATCGGGGCGGTATGGCTACACCTTC.

The CDR3 coding sequence is TGTGCCAGCAGAAAGGGACTAGCGGCATACCAAGAGACCCAGTACTTC. The encoded protein is CASRKGLAAYQETQYF. V usage is TRBV28 and J usage is TRBJ2-5, with 11 bases fitting TRBD2. Germline V CDR1 and CDR2: MDHEN, SYDVKM. V gave up 6 bases and J gave up 0 bases; unmatched junction bases: 6. The CDR3 length is 16 residues.

The CDR3 DNA sequence: TGTGCCAGCAGTCCTGGGGGCCTGTCCTACAATGAGCAGTTCTTC. Amino acid sequence: CASSPGGLSYNEQFF. The chain carries TRBV7-3 and TRBJ2-1, with a weak D call TRBD1 (6 bases). V gave up 6 bases and J gave up 1 base, with 13 bases separating them. CDR1 is SGHTA, CDR2 FQGTGA, per germline. This CDR3 comprises 15 residues.

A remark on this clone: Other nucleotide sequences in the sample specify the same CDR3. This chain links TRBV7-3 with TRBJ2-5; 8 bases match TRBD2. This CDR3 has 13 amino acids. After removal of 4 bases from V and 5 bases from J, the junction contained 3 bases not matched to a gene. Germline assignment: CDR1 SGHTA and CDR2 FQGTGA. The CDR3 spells CASSSGGGETQYF. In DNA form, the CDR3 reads TGTGCCAGCAGCTCGGGAGGGGGTGAGACCCAGTACTTC. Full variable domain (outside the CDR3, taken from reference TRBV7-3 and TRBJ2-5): GAGVSQTPSNKVTEKGKYVELRCDPISGHTALYWYRQSLGQGPEFLIYFQGTGAADDSGLPNDRFFAVRPEGSVSTLKIQRTERGDSAVYLCASSSGGGETQYFGPGTRLLVL.

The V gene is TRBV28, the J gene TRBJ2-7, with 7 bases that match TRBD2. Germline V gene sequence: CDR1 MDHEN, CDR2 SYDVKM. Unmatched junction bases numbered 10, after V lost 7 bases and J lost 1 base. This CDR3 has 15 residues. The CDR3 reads CASTAAGAHSYEQYF. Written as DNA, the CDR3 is TGTGCCAGCACCGCTGCGGGAGCGCATTCCTACGAGCAGTACTTC.

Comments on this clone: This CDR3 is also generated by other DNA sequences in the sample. As DNA, the CDR3 is TGCGCCAGCAGCCCACTAGCGGGGGCCTACAATGAGCAGTTCTTC. Translated, it gives CASSPLAGAYNEQFF. The gene calls are TRBV5-1 and TRBJ2-1; 11 bases are shared with TRBD2. The V segment lost 4 bases and the J segment 2 bases; nucleotides outside the gene matches: 2. Germline loops: CDR1 SGHRS, CDR2 YFSETQ. The CDR3 totals 15 residues.